The 3 T cell receptor beta chains in this list originate from one sample, sequenced in a study of CD8+CD57+ T cells in acquired aplastic anemia. TCR beta VDJ and CDR3 were profiled, and genomic DNA was the template. TCRdb passed the reads through MiXCR, listing each CDR3 protein once. The sample shows 180,000 or so distinct CDR3 sequences, approximately 49% of them seen only once. The source material was sorted CD4+, CD8+, or CD8+CD57+ T cells (not recorded which) from PBMCs. These receptors all come from a human donor in good health.

This chain uses TRBV20-1 with TRBJ2-3, with D tentatively TRBD1 (6 bases). Between the trimmed V and J ends, which lost 5 bases and 6 bases, there was a span of 21 bases. The CDR3 spans 15 residues. Germline CDR1 DFQATT, CDR2 SNEGSKA (reference sequence). The CDR3 DNA follows: TGCAGTGCTCTCCCCCGGGACATCGCCACGGATACGCAGTATTTT. As protein: CSALPRDIATDTQYF.

This clonotype was counted at least ten times. The chain links TRBV11-3 to TRBJ2-1; TRBD1 matches 8 bases. CDR3 length: 13 residues. Germline V gene data show CDR1 as SGHNT and CDR2 as YENEEA. V lost 6 bases to trimming and J lost 6 bases; unmatched junction nucleotides: 4. In DNA form, the CDR3 reads TGTGCCAGCAGTCCGACAGGGGTCAATGAGCAGTTCTTC. Translating gives CASSPTGVNEQFF.

The V call is TRBV25-1, the J call TRBJ1-2, with 7 bases that match TRBD1. The CDR3 loop spans 14 amino acids. Germline CDR1 MGHDK, CDR2 SYGVNS. Trimming removed 6 bases from V and 2 bases from J; junction bases left unmatched: 6. The CDR3 spells CASSAWGQNYGYTF. CDR3 bases: TGTGCCAGCAGCGCCTGGGGACAGAACTATGGCTACACCTTC.